Presented here are 8 T cell receptor beta chains from one specimen sequenced in a study of control samples from healthy donors and cancer patients. Profiling relied on immunoSEQ multiplex PCR, and the TCRdb table lists in-frame clones only, not all of them. This table holds 57,000 or so clones, 85% to 90% found once. Sequencing input: PBMCs. The origin of the receptors is a man aged 55-75 years with colorectal cancer.

The J gene is TRBJ1-2, the V gene TRBV28; D gene unclear. The CDR3 runs to 13 residues. Germline V lookup: CDR1 MDHEN, CDR2 SYDVKM. V gave up 2 bases and J gave up 3 bases, with 7 bases separating them. This chain's CDR3 is CASSLTTDYGYTF. CDR3 nucleotide sequence: TGTGCCAGCAGTTTAACGACGGACTATGGCTACACCTTC.

This clone has a handful of counts. The chain employs TRBV7-6 and TRBJ2-6, with 7 bases that match TRBD2. The J segment lost 1 base and the V segment lost 5 bases, leaving 2 bases of the junction unmatched. The CDR3 runs to 15 residues. The germline CDR1 and CDR2 sequences are SGHVS and FNYEAQ. The CDR3 reads CASSPAGSGANVLTF. CDR3 DNA sequence: TGTGCCAGCAGCCCAGCGGGGTCTGGGGCCAACGTCCTGACTTTC.

CDR3 in amino acids: CASSLGTSRYNEQFF. The CDR3 DNA reads TGTGCCAGCAGTCTGGGGACTAGCAGGTACAATGAGCAGTTCTTC. The rearrangement uses TRBV27 and TRBJ2-1, with TRBD2 matching over 9 bases. The ends lost 5 bases at V and 4 bases at J; junction bases unmatched: 6. The CDR3 is 15 amino acids. Germline CDR1 reads MNHEY; CDR2 reads SMNVEV (reference sequence).

The J gene is TRBJ2-7, the V gene TRBV2; TRBD2 matches at 11 bases. Germline loops: CDR1 SNHLY, CDR2 FYNNEI. The ends lost 5 bases at V and 7 bases at J; junction bases unmatched: 4. The CDR3 length is 13 residues. For the CDR3, the DNA is TGTGCCAGCAGTCCCGGACTAGCGGGTGAGCAGTACTTC. It translates to CASSPGLAGEQYF.

The CDR3 loop reads CASSSTGGNYGYTF. The DNA of the CDR3 is TGTGCCAGCAGTTCCACAGGGGGCAACTATGGCTACACCTTC. V is TRBV2 and J is TRBJ1-2; 9 bases are shared with TRBD1. Losses at the gene ends were 5 bases for V and 2 bases for J; bases not matched to a gene: 3. CDR3 size: 14 residues. From germline, CDR1 is SNHLY and CDR2 FYNNEI. Full variable domain (remainder filled in from reference TRBV2 and TRBJ1-2): EPEVTQTPSHQVTQMGQEVILRCVPISNHLYFYWYRQILGQKVEFLVSFYNNEISEKSEIFDDQFSVERPDGSNFTLKIRSTKLEDSAMYFCASSSTGGNYGYTFGSGTRLTVV.

The chain uses TRBV6-5 and TRBJ1-4; the D is unclear. This CDR3 comprises 16 residues. Germline V gene lookup returns CDR1 MNHEY and CDR2 SVGAGI. The V end lost 0 bases, the J end lost 3 bases, and 11 bases lay between the germline ends. CDR3 nucleotide sequence: TGTGCCAGCAGTTACTCGAGGGCAGGCCCTAATGAAAAACTGTTTTTT. As protein: CASSYSRAGPNEKLFF.

This clone has a single count. The CDR3 loop reads CARSLKVVRDLSGNTIYF. In nucleotides, the CDR3 is TGTGCCAGAAGCTTGAAGGTGGTGAGGGATCTCTCTGGAAACACCATATATTTT. The chain uses TRBV5-3 and TRBJ1-3; D is uncertain. TRBV5-3 falls under the ORF class, with uncertain function. Trimming cost V 1 base and J 0 bases, with 17 bases left between them. CDR3 length: 18 residues.

This clone was recorded a few times. V usage is TRBV27 and J usage is TRBJ1-5; perhaps TRBD1 as D (5 bases). With 3 bases removed from V and 0 bases from J, the gap between germline ends came to 9 bases. CDR1 is MNHEY and CDR2 is SMNVEV in the germline V gene (reference sequence). The CDR3 sequence is 15 residues long. The CDR3 bases are TGTGCCAGCAGTTTGGGGGGTTTTAGCAATCAGCCCCAGCATTTT. Translating gives CASSLGGFSNQPQHF.